The rows below give T cell receptor beta chains drawn from one sample of a study of blood T cell repertoires in COVID-19. Sequencing was performed with immunoSEQ multiplex PCR; in TCRdb, only in-frame clones are kept and a portion is missing. The sample lists some 96,000 clones, under 90% occurring once. Sequencing was done on a sample of peripheral blood. The source is a human donor in a cohort sampled during active COVID-19. CDR3s include the opening cysteine and the closing phenylalanine or tryptophan. D genes are given only for firm matches. A clone size is listed for some rows: how often the clone was seen (once, few, many), or a class if it is expanded.

abundance	v_gene	d_gene	j_gene	CDR3nt	CDR3aa
once	TRBV7-9	TRBD2	TRBJ2-3	TGTGCCAGCAGCCCCCCCCGGCTAGCGGGGCCCGATACGCAGTATTTT	CASSPPRLAGPDTQYF
.	TRBV10-3	.	TRBJ2-2	TGTGCCATTCTCCCGGGGGGCGCCGGGGAGCTGTTTTTT	CAILPGGAGELFF
once	TRBV11-2	TRBD1	TRBJ2-1	TGTGCCAGCAGCCTGTCTGGACAGGGGAATGATGAGCAGTTCTTC	CASSLSGQGNDEQFF
.	TRBV5-6	.	TRBJ2-1	TGTGCCAGCAGCCGGGGTAGGGGGTCCTACAATGAGCAGTTCTTC	CASSRGRGSYNEQFF
.	TRBV7-2	.	TRBJ1-2	TGTGCCAGCAGCCCGGACAGTATCTATGGCTACACCTTC	CASSPDSIYGYTF
.	TRBV2	.	TRBJ2-2	TGTGCCAGCTGGAAGGGGGGGAGCACCGGGGAGCTGTTTTTT	CASWKGGSTGELFF
.	TRBV10-2	TRBD2	TRBJ2-5	TGCGCCAGCGGGGGGAGTTGGCTAGCGGGGGGTACTCAAGAGACCCAGTACTTC	CASGGSWLAGGTQETQYF
.	TRBV7-2	.	TRBJ1-2	TGTGCCAGCAGCTTTGCAGGGCTTGGCTACACCTTC	CASSFAGLGYTF
.	TRBV9	.	TRBJ2-1	TGTGCCAGCAGCGTAGGTCAGGGTAGGAATGGGGCTTACAATGAGCAGTTCTTC	CASSVGQGRNGAYNEQFF
.	TRBV19	TRBD1	TRBJ2-2	TGTGCCAGTAGTGTCCAGACGGGACAGGGGACCGGGGAGCTGTTTTTT	CASSVQTGQGTGELFF
.	TRBV6-5	TRBD2	TRBJ2-1	TGTGCCAGTCGAATATCCGGGACTAGCGGCAATGAGCAGTTCTTC	CASRISGTSGNEQFF
once	TRBV5-6	TRBD2	TRBJ2-3	TGTGCCAGCAGCGGGCGACTAGCGGGAGATTATACGCAGTATTTT	CASSGRLAGDYTQYF
.	TRBV5-1	.	TRBJ1-2	TGCGCCAGCAGCTTGGCCCAGGGCCCCTATGGCTACACCTTC	CASSLAQGPYGYTF
.	TRBV7-2	TRBD1	TRBJ1-2	TGTGCCAGCAGCTTCCCAGGGGGCGGCCTGTATGGCTACACCTTC	CASSFPGGGLYGYTF
.	TRBV4-3	TRBD1	TRBJ1-2	TGCGCCAGCAGCCGGCAGGGGGCCAGGGAGTATGGCTACACCTTC	CASSRQGAREYGYTF
.	TRBV6-1	.	TRBJ1-6	TGTGCCAGCAGTGAAGCATGGCGGGGTAATTCACCCCTCCACTTT	CASSEAWRGNSPLHF
.	TRBV6-1	.	TRBJ2-7	TGTGCCAGCAGTGAAGCAATCGGAGAGAGATACTACGAGCAGTACTTC	CASSEAIGERYYEQYF
.	TRBV6-2/TRBV6-3	.	TRBJ1-1	TGTGCCAGCAGTTACTCGGCCAGAAACACTGAAGCTTTCTTT	CASSYSARNTEAFF
.	TRBV5-1	TRBD1	TRBJ1-5	TGCGCCAGCAGCCCCACAGGGGGCTCTGAGCCCCAGCATTTT	CASSPTGGSEPQHF
.	TRBV9	TRBD1	TRBJ1-6	TGTGCCAGCAGCAAGACGGGACAGCTAAATTCACCCCTCCACTTT	CASSKTGQLNSPLHF
once	TRBV19	.	TRBJ1-6	TGTGCCAGTAGTATCGGGGGTATGGTTAATTCACCCCTCCACTTT	CASSIGGMVNSPLHF
once	TRBV3-1/TRBV3-2	.	TRBJ1-2	TGTGCCAGCAGCCCTCGTGTAGGGGTCAACTATGGCTACACCTTC	CASSPRVGVNYGYTF
.	TRBV10-3	.	TRBJ1-6	TGTGCCATCAGTGTTGGGCAGGGTCGAAGTTCACCCCTCCACTTT	CAISVGQGRSSPLHF
.	TRBV6-2/TRBV6-3	.	TRBJ2-7	TGTGCCAGCAGTTACTCACAAAGCTCCTACGAGCAGTACTTC	CASSYSQSSYEQYF
.	TRBV7-2	TRBD2	TRBJ2-1	TGTGCCAGCAGCCTTGACCGGACTAGCGGGAGGCATGAGCAGTTCTTC	CASSLDRTSGRHEQFF
.	TRBV19	.	TRBJ1-1	TGTGCCAGTAGTCGGACCGCAGGGGCGACGAACACTGAAGCTTTCTTT	CASSRTAGATNTEAFF
.	TRBV5-4	.	TRBJ1-5	TGTGCCAGCAGCTCCGATCTGGACAGTGCCCAGCATTTT	CASSSDLDSAQHF